Following are 27 T cell receptor beta chains from one sample sequenced in a study of CD8 T cells in Susac syndrome. RNA, at roughly 0.5 to 1 ug, was reverse transcribed with random hexamers. TCRdb passed the immunoSEQ multiplex PCR reads through MiXCR, listing each CDR3 protein once. The sample contains 230,000 or so distinct CDR3 sequences, roughly 96% of which appear only once. Input material: CD4+ T cells from PBMCs. All receptors derive from a human donor with multiple sclerosis.

This chain joins TRBV11-1 and TRBJ2-7, with D possibly being TRBD1 (6 bases). This CDR3 contains 14 residues. Trimming took 1 base from V and 0 from J, leaving 7 bases between them. Germline loops: CDR1 SGHAT, CDR2 FQDESV (reference sequence). DNA for the CDR3: TGTGCCAGCAGCTTAGGGACAGCCTCCTACGAGCAGTACTTC. Its protein is CASSLGTASYEQYF.

The chain links TRBV11-2 to TRBJ2-4; TRBD1 is a possible D gene (5 bases). The CDR3 has 17 residues. V gave up 0 bases and J gave up 1 base, with 13 bases separating them. CDR1 SGHAT and CDR2 FQNNGV come from the germline V gene. CDR3 DNA: TGTGCCAGCAGCTTAGATTCAGGGCCCGGGGCCAAAAACATTCAGTACTTC. Protein product: CASSLDSGPGAKNIQYF.

The chain recombines TRBV2 with TRBJ1-5, with 7 bases that match TRBD1. The J segment lost 1 base and the V segment lost 6 bases, leaving 6 bases of the junction unmatched. CDR3 length: 15 amino acids. Germline V lookup: CDR1 SNHLY, CDR2 FYNNEI. The CDR3 region has the DNA TGTGCCAGCAGACCGGGACAGCAAAGCAATCAGCCCCAGCATTTT. Encoded protein: CASRPGQQSNQPQHF.

This sequence joins TRBV2 and TRBJ2-1; tentative D call: TRBD2 (5 bases). CDR1 and CDR2 (germline): SNHLY, FYNNEI. This CDR3 is built from 15 residues. With 3 bases removed from V and 0 bases from J, the gap between germline ends came to 9 bases. CDR3 sequence: CASSDTSSSYNEQFF. In DNA form, the CDR3 reads TGTGCCAGCAGTGATACTAGTAGCTCCTACAATGAGCAGTTCTTC.

This sequence joins TRBV4-1 and TRBJ2-7; 7 bases map to TRBD1. CDR1 is MGHRA and CDR2 is YSYEKL in the germline V gene. This CDR3 spans 15 amino acids. V shed 4 bases and J 2 bases; nucleotides not matched to a gene: 8. CDR3 bases: TGCGCCAGCAGCCTAGACGGACAGGTTACCTACGAGCAGTACTTC. It translates to CASSLDGQVTYEQYF.

The genes are TRBV6-6 and TRBJ1-5; D is unresolved. Trimming shortened V by 0 bases and J by 7 bases, and 10 bases separated the two germline ends. The CDR3 consists of 14 residues. Germline V gene data show CDR1 as MNHNY and CDR2 as SVGAGI (reference sequence). The CDR3 reads CASSYSSVGQPQHF. The CDR3 DNA reads TGTGCCAGCAGTTACTCCTCCGTGGGACAGCCCCAGCATTTT.

Here the CDR3 reads CSARSGRGEQFF. The CDR3 region has the DNA TGCAGTGCTAGATCGGGGAGAGGTGAGCAGTTCTTC. The chain uses TRBV20-1 and TRBJ2-1; tentatively, D is TRBD2 (5 bases). V lost 2 bases to trimming and J lost 9 bases, with 11 bases between them. The CDR3 totals 12 residues. Germline CDR1 DFQATT, CDR2 SNEGSKA (reference sequence).

The chain recombines TRBV27 with TRBJ2-1, with D tentatively TRBD1 (6 bases). CDR1 and CDR2 from the germline V gene are MNHEY and SMNVEV (reference sequence). Trimming shortened V by 4 bases and J by 14 bases, and 12 bases separated the two germline ends. The CDR3 spans 11 residues. The CDR3 DNA follows: TGTGCCAGCAGTTCTCGACAGGTAGAGTTCTTC. This codes for CASSSRQVEFF.

The gene calls are TRBV30 and TRBJ2-2, with 7 bases that match TRBD2. Per the germline V gene, CDR1 is GTSNPN and CDR2 is SVGIG (reference sequence). Unmatched junction bases numbered 9, after V lost 0 bases and J lost 2 bases. There are 17 residues in the CDR3. The CDR3 loop reads CAWSVGLGVRNTGELFF. CDR3 in DNA: TGTGCCTGGAGTGTAGGACTAGGCGTTCGAAACACCGGGGAGCTGTTTTTT. The full variable domain, rest sourced from reference TRBV30 and TRBJ2-2, is SQTIHQWPATLVQPVGSPLSLECTVEGTSNPNLYWYRQAAGRGLQLLFYSVGIGQISSEVPQNLSASRPQDRQFILSSKKLLLSDSGFYLCAWSVGLGVRNTGELFFGEGSRLTVL.

V usage is TRBV18 and J usage is TRBJ2-1; 8 positions match TRBD1. CDR1 KGHSH and CDR2 LQKENI come from the germline V gene. The CDR3 runs 16 residues. V was pared by 2 bases and J by 0 bases, with 3 bases of the junction left unmatched. This CDR3 is CASSPLGTGSYNEQFF. CDR3 in DNA: TGTGCCAGCTCACCATTGGGGACAGGCTCCTACAATGAGCAGTTCTTC. Together with reference TRBV18 and TRBJ2-1, the CDR3 gives the full variable domain: NAGVMQNPRHLVRRRGQEARLRCSPMKGHSHVYWYRQLPEEGLKFMVYLQKENIIDESGMPKERFSAEFPKEGPSILRIQQVVRGDSAAYFCASSPLGTGSYNEQFFGPGTRLTVL.

This chain uses TRBV4-2 with TRBJ2-1; tentatively, D is TRBD1 (6 bases). The CDR3 has 16 amino acids. Between the trimmed V and J ends, which lost 0 bases and 3 bases, there was a span of 12 bases. Germline assignment: CDR1 LGHNA and CDR2 YNFKEQ. The CDR3 here is CASSQETGNFYNEQFF. The CDR3 nucleotides read TGTGCCAGCAGCCAAGAAACAGGGAACTTCTACAATGAGCAGTTCTTC.

J is TRBJ1-2 and V is TRBV20-1, with unresolved D. V gave up 0 bases and J gave up 8 bases, with 16 bases separating them. The germline gives CDR1 DFQATT, CDR2 SNEGSKA (reference sequence). This CDR3 region has 14 residues. The CDR3: CSARESSYGYGYTF. DNA for the CDR3: TGCAGTGCTAGAGAAAGTAGCTATGGCTACGGCTACACCTTC.

The V call is TRBV2, the J call TRBJ2-4; D is possibly TRBD2 (6 bases). The CDR3 has 15 amino acids. Trimming stripped 6 bases from V and 9 bases from J, with 21 bases between. The V gene's germline CDR1 is SNHLY and CDR2 FYNNEI. The CDR3 loop reads CASRARPGPGGIQYF. The CDR3 DNA is TGTGCCAGCAGAGCTAGGCCCGGGCCCGGGGGCATTCAGTACTTC.

V gene TRBV7-9 combines with J gene TRBJ1-2; tentative D call: TRBD1 (5 bases). CDR1 and CDR2 (germline): SEHNR, FQNEAQ (reference sequence). This CDR3 has 14 residues. Deletions cut 9 bases from V and 7 bases from J, with 21 bases between. The CDR3 here is CASTGGDSFSGYTF. The CDR3 bases are TGTGCCAGTACCGGGGGGGACTCCTTTTCTGGCTACACCTTC.

The chain couples TRBV2 to TRBJ2-1; tentative D call: TRBD1 (6 bases). Trimming cost V 3 bases and J 4 bases, with 10 bases left between them. The CDR3 spans 14 residues. The germline V gene has CDR1 SNHLY and CDR2 FYNNEI. The CDR3 DNA sequence: TGTGCCAGCAGTGATGATCAGGGGTACAATGAGCAGTTCTTC. Protein product: CASSDDQGYNEQFF.

The chain recombines TRBV2 with TRBJ2-7; no definite D call. Trimming left V 2 bases short and J 2 bases short, with 4 bases between. Germline V gene sequence: CDR1 SNHLY, CDR2 FYNNEI. This CDR3 is 12 amino acids long. The chain's CDR3 is CASSESTYEQYF. DNA for the CDR3: TGTGCCAGCAGTGAATCCACCTACGAGCAGTACTTC.

V gene TRBV9 combines with J gene TRBJ2-2; perhaps TRBD1 as D (6 bases). The ends were cut back, 4 bases at V and 3 bases at J, with 13 bases in the middle. Germline CDR1 SGDLS, CDR2 YYNGEE. The CDR3 totals 15 residues. The CDR3 coding sequence is TGTGCCAGCAGCCCTCTTGCAGGGGACACCGGGGAGCTGTTTTTT. This gives the protein CASSPLAGDTGELFF.

This sequence joins TRBV3-1 and TRBJ2-1; 10 positions agree with TRBD2. Germline values: CDR1 LGHDT, CDR2 YNNKEL (reference sequence). The CDR3 extends over 16 amino acids. Unmatched junction bases numbered 11, after V lost 4 bases and J lost 8 bases. The CDR3 region is CASSRQSGGAGDEQFF. Here the CDR3 DNA reads TGTGCCAGCAGCCGACAGAGCGGGGGGGCCGGGGATGAGCAGTTCTTC.

The genes are TRBV30 and TRBJ2-6; TRBD1 is a possible D gene (5 bases). Germline CDR1 and CDR2: GTSNPN and SVGIG (reference sequence). The CDR3 has 17 amino acids. V shed 6 bases and J shed 1 base, with 19 bases lying between them. DNA for the CDR3: TGTGCCTGTTCTAGGGGCAGGGCGAGGTCTGGGGCCAACGTCCTGACTTTC. Protein sequence: CACSRGRARSGANVLTF. The entire variable domain, with the rest obtained from reference TRBV30 and TRBJ2-6, is as follows: SQTIHQWPATLVQPVGSPLSLECTVEGTSNPNLYWYRQAAGRGLQLLFYSVGIGQISSEVPQNLSASRPQDRQFILSSKKLLLSDSGFYLCACSRGRARSGANVLTFGAGSRLTVL.

This chain links TRBV29-1 with TRBJ2-7; TRBD2 is a possible D gene (6 bases). V dropped 4 bases and J dropped 6 bases, with 19 bases sitting between them. CDR1 is SQVTM, CDR2 ANQGSEA, per germline. This CDR3 has 14 amino acids. CDR3 DNA: TGCAGCGTTGGCCAGGACTATGCGCGGGGCGAGCAGTACTTC. Its translation: CSVGQDYARGEQYF.

The V gene is TRBV4-2, the J gene TRBJ2-2, with 7 bases fitting TRBD2. The V segment lost 2 bases and the J segment 4 bases; nucleotides outside the gene matches: 7. Germline V gives CDR1 LGHNA, CDR2 YNFKEQ. This CDR3 is 16 amino acids long. The CDR3 DNA sequence: TGTGCCAGCAGCCAACCCAGCGGGGAGGGCACCGGGGAGCTGTTTTTT. This sequence encodes CASSQPSGEGTGELFF.

Only one count was recorded for this clonotype. The chain recombines TRBV9 with TRBJ2-5; 8 bases match TRBD1. CDR1 is SGDLS and CDR2 is YYNGEE in the germline V gene. J gave up 4 bases and V 0 bases, and 5 bases lay outside the gene matches. The CDR3 runs to 15 residues. CDR3 DNA: TGTGCCAGCAGCGTAGGTTCAGGGGGCTTAGAGACCCAGTACTTC. Translated, it gives CASSVGSGGLETQYF.

The chain carries TRBV30 and TRBJ2-2; D is unresolved. The V end was cut by 4 bases, the J end by 7 bases, with 10 bases between. The CDR3 loop spans 12 amino acids. Germline CDR1 reads GTSNPN; CDR2 reads SVGIG (reference sequence). The CDR3 loop is CAWTGQVGELFF. The DNA for the CDR3 is TGTGCCTGGACAGGCCAAGTCGGGGAGCTGTTTTTT.

The J gene is TRBJ2-7, the V gene TRBV6-6, with TRBD2 matching over 8 bases. The CDR3 totals 16 residues. V lost 2 bases, J lost 1 base, and 7 bases stayed unmatched. From germline, CDR1 is MNHNY and CDR2 SVGAGI (reference sequence). The DNA of the CDR3 is TGTGCCAGCAGTTACGGGCCTAGCGGGTCTTCCTACGAGCAGTACTTC. It codes for CASSYGPSGSSYEQYF.

The chain employs TRBV29-1 and TRBJ1-1; D gene ambiguous. With 5 bases removed from V and 1 base from J, the gap between germline ends came to 8 bases. Germline V gene sequence: CDR1 SQVTM, CDR2 ANQGSEA. The CDR3 is 12 residues long. CDR3 in DNA: TGCAGCGTTATAGGCAGGAACACTGAAGCTTTCTTT. Translating it yields CSVIGRNTEAFF.

The CDR3 DNA is TGTGCCTGGCGAGGGGACAGGGGCACAGATACGCAGTATTTT. It codes for CAWRGDRGTDTQYF. The chain uses TRBV30 and TRBJ2-3; the match to TRBD1 covers 9 bases. The CDR3 covers 14 residues. The junction had 4 bases not matched to a gene; V was cut back by 5 bases and J by 1 base. CDR1 and CDR2 from the germline V gene are GTSNPN and SVGIG (reference sequence).

The chain carries TRBV25-1 and TRBJ2-7; 8 nucleotides match TRBD1. The germline V gene encodes CDR1 MGHDK and CDR2 SYGVNS. V gave up 10 bases and J gave up 6 bases; unmatched junction bases: 14. This CDR3 is built from 14 residues. The CDR3 region is CANQVFDRGGEQYF. In nucleotides, the CDR3 is TGTGCCAATCAAGTCTTCGACAGGGGAGGCGAGCAGTACTTC.